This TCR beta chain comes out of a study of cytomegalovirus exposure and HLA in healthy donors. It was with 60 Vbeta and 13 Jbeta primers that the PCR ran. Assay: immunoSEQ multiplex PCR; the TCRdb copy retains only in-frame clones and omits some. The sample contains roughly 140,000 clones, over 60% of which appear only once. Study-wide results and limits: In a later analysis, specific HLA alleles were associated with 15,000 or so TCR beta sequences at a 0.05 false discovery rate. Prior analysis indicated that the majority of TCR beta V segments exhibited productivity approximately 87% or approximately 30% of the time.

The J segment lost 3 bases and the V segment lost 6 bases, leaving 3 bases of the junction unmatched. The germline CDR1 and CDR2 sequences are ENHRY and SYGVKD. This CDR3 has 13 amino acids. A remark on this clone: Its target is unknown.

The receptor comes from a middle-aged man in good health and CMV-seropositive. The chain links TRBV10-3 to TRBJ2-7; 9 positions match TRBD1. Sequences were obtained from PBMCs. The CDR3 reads CAISGTGNYEQYF. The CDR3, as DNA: TGTGCCATCAGCGGGACAGGGAACTACGAGCAGTACTTC.